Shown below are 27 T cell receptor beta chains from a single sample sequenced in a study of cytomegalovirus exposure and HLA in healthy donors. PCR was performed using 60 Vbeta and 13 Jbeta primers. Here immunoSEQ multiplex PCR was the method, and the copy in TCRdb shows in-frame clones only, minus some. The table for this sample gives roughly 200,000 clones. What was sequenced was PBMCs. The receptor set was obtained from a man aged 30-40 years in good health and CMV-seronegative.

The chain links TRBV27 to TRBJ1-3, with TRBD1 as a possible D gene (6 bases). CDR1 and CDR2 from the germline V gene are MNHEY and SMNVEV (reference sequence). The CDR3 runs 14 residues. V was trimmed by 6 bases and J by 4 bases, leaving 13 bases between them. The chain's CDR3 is CASRRGGIGNTIYF. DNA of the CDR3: TGTGCCAGCAGACGAGGGGGAATCGGAAACACCATATATTTT.

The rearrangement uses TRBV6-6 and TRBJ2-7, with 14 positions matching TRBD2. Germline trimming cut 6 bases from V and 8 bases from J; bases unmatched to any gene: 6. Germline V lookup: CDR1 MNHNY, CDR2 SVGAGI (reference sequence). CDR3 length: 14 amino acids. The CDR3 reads CASRPGLAGVKQYF. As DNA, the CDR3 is TGTGCCAGCAGGCCGGGACTAGCGGGAGTAAAGCAGTACTTC.

CDR3 coding DNA: TGTGCCAGCAGTCATACCGTCCGGACGGGGGTGTGGCCCTACAATGAGCAGTTCTTC. Translated: CASSHTVRTGVWPYNEQFF. The V call is TRBV28, the J call TRBJ2-1, with D maybe TRBD2 (6 bases). Trimming removed 5 bases from V and 2 bases from J, with 25 bases in between. This CDR3 has 19 residues. The germline V gene encodes CDR1 MDHEN and CDR2 SYDVKM.

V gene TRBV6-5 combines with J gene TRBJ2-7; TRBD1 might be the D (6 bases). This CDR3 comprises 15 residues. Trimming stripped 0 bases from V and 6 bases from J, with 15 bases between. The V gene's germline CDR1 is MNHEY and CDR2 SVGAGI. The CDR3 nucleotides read TGTGCCAGCAGTTACTCGGTTGGGACACCTAGCGAGCAGTACTTC. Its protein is CASSYSVGTPSEQYF.

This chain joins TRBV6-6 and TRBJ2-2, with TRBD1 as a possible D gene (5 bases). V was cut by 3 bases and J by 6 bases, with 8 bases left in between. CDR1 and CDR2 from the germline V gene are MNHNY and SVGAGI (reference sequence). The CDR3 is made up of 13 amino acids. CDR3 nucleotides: TGTGCCAGCAGTTATCAGGGTGCCGGGGAGCTGTTTTTT. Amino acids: CASSYQGAGELFF.

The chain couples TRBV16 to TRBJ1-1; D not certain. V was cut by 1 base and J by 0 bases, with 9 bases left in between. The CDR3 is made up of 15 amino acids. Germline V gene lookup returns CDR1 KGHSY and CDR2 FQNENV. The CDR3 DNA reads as TGTGCCAGCAGCCAATTTAGAGGTCTGAACACTGAAGCTTTCTTT. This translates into CASSQFRGLNTEAFF.

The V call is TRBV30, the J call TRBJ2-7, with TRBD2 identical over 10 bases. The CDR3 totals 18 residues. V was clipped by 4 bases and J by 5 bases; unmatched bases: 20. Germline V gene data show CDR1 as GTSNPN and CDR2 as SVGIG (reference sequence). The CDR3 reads CAWIKVGAGGPLNNEQYF. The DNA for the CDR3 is TGTGCCTGGATCAAAGTGGGAGCGGGAGGGCCTTTAAACAACGAGCAGTACTTC.

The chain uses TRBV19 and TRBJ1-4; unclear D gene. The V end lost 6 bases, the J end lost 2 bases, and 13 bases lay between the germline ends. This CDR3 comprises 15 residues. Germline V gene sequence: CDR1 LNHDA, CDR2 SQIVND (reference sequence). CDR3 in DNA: TGTGCCAGTAGGACAATACGGGGTACTAATGAAAAACTGTTTTTT. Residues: CASRTIRGTNEKLFF.

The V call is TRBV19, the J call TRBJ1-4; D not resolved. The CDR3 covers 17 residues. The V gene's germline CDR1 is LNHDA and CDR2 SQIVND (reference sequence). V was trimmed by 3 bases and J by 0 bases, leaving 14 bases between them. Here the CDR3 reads CASSMVFVRATNEKLFF. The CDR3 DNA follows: TGTGCCAGTAGTATGGTCTTTGTGAGGGCAACTAATGAAAAACTGTTTTTT. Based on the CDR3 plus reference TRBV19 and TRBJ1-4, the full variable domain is DGGITQSPKYLFRKEGQNVTLSCEQNLNHDAMYWYRQDPGQGLRLIYYSQIVNDFQKGDIAEGYSVSREKKESFPLTVTSAQKNPTAFYLCASSMVFVRATNEKLFFGSGTQLSVL.

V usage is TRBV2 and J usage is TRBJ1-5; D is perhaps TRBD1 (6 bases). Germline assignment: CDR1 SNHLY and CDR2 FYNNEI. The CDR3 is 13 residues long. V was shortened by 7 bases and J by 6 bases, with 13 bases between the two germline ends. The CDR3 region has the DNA TGTGCCAGCACCGGGGGGCATAGTCAGCCCCAGCATTTT. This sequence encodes CASTGGHSQPQHF.

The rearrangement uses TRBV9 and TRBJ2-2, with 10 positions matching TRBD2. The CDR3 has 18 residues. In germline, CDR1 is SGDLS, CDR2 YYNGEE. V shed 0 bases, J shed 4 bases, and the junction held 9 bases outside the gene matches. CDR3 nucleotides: TGTGCCAGCAGCGTAGCCCCTAGCGGGAGTTTGGGCACCGGGGAGCTGTTTTTT. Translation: CASSVAPSGSLGTGELFF.

The DNA of the CDR3 is TGTGCCAGTAGTGCCGGACAGGGGTCCTCCTACGAGCAGTACTTC. It encodes CASSAGQGSSYEQYF. This chain uses TRBV19 with TRBJ2-7, with 9 bases lining up with TRBD1. V lost 5 bases to trimming and J lost 0 bases; unmatched junction nucleotides: 5. Per the germline V gene, CDR1 is LNHDA and CDR2 is SQIVND (reference sequence). CDR3 length: 15 amino acids.

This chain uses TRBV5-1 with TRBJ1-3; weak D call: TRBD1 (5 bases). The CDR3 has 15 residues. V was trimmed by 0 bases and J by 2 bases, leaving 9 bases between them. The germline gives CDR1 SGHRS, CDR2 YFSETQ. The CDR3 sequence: CASSLEGVAGNTIYF. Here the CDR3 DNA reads TGCGCCAGCAGCTTGGAAGGGGTGGCTGGAAACACCATATATTTT. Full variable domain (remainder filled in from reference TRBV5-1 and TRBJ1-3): KAGVTQTPRYLIKTRGQQVTLSCSPISGHRSVSWYQQTPGQGLQFLFEYFSETQRNKGNFPGRFSGRQFSNSRSEMNVSTLELGDSALYLCASSLEGVAGNTIYFGEGSWLTVV.

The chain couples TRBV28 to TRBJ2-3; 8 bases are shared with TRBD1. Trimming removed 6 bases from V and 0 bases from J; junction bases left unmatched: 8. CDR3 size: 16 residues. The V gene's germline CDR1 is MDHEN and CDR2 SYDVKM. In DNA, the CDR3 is TGTGCCAGCAGCGAGCAGGGGGCCCCTAGCACAGATACGCAGTATTTT. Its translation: CASSEQGAPSTDTQYF.

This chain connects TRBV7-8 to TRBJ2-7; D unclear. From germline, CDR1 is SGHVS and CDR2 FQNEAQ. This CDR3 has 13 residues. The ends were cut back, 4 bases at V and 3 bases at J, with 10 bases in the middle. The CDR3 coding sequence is TGTGCCAGCAGCTCCACCCCGAGCTACGAGCAGTACTTC. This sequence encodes CASSSTPSYEQYF.

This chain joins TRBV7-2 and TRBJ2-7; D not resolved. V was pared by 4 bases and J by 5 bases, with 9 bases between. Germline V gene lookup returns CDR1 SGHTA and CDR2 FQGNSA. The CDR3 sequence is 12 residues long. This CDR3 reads CASSSAQDEQYF. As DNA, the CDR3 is TGTGCCAGCAGCTCCGCGCAGGACGAGCAGTACTTC.

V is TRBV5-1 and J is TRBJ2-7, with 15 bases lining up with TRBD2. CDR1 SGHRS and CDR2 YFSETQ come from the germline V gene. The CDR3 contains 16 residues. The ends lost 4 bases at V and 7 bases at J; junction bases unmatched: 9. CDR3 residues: CASSTGLAGGSTEQYF. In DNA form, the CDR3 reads TGCGCCAGCAGCACAGGACTAGCGGGAGGGTCGACGGAGCAGTACTTC.

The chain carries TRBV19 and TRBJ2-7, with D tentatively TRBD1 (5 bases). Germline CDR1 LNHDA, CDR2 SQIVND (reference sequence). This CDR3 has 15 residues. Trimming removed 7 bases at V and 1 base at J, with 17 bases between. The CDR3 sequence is CASKLTDSASYEQYF. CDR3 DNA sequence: TGTGCCAGTAAATTAACAGACAGCGCATCCTACGAGCAGTACTTC.

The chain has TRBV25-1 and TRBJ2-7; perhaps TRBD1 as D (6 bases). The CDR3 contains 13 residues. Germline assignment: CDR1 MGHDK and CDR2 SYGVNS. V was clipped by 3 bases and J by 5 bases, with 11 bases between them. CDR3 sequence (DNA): TGTGCCAGCAGTGAGACAGGTAGGAACGAGCAGTACTTC. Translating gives CASSETGRNEQYF.

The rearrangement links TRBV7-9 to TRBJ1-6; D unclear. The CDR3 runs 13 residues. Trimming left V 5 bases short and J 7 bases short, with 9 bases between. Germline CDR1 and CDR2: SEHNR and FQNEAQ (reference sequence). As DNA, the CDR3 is TGTGCCAGCAGCCTCGACGGGAATTCACCCCTCCACTTT. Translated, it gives CASSLDGNSPLHF.

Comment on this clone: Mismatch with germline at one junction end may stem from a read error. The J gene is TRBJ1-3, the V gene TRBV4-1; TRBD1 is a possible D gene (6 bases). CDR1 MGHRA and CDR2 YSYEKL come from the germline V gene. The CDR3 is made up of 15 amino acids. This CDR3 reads CASSQVTGSGNTIYF. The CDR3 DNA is TGTGCCAGCAGCCAAGTCACAGGGTCTGGAAACACCATATATTTT.

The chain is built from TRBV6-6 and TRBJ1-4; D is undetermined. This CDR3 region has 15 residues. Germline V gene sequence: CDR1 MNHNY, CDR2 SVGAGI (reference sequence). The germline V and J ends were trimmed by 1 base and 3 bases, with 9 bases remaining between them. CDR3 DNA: TGTGCCAGCAGTTACTTCCAGGCATCTAATGAAAAACTGTTTTTT. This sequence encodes CASSYFQASNEKLFF.

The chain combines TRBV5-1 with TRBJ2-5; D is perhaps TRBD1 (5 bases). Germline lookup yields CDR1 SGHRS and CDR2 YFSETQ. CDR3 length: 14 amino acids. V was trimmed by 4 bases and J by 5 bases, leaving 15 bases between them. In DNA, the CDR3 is TGCGCCAGCAGCCCCCGCAGGGTGGAGGAGACCCAGTACTTC. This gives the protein CASSPRRVEETQYF.

The CDR3 reads CASRAGQGGSPLHF. CDR3 nucleotide sequence: TGTGCCAGCAGAGCGGGACAGGGCGGTTCACCCCTCCACTTT. The rearrangement links TRBV28 to TRBJ1-6; 9 bases are shared with TRBD1. Germline CDR1 MDHEN, CDR2 SYDVKM. The ends lost 6 bases at V and 9 bases at J; junction bases unmatched: 6. This CDR3 has 14 amino acids.

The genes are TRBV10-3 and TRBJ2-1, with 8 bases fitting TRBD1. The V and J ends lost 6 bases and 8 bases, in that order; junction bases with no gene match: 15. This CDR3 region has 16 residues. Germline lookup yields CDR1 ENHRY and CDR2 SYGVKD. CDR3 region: CAIRETGQGFVDEQFF. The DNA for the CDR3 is TGTGCCATCAGGGAGACTGGACAGGGCTTTGTGGATGAGCAGTTCTTC.

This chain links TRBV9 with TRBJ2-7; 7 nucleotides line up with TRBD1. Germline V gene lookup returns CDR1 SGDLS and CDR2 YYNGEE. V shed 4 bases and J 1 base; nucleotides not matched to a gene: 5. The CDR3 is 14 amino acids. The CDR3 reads CASSFGTESYEQYF. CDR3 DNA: TGTGCCAGCAGCTTCGGGACAGAATCCTACGAGCAGTACTTC.

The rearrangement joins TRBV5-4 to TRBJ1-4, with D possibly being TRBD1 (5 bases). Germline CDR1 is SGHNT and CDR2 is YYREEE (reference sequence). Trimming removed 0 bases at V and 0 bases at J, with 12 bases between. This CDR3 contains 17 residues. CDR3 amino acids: CASSLGGVGPTNEKLFF. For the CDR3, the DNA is TGTGCCAGCAGCTTGGGGGGGGTGGGACCAACTAATGAAAAACTGTTTTTT.